This entry lists 13 T cell receptor beta chains sequenced from one sample in a study of OX40 agonist ivuxolimab in advanced cancers. Sequenced by immunoSEQ multiplex PCR; TCRdb stores in-frame clones only, minus some. The data hold over 65,000 clones, with 84% observed a single time. This material consisted of CD4+ or CD8+ T cells sorted from blood, taken in a trial of the OX40 agonist ivuxolimab. The receptors derive from an adult with an advanced solid tumor such as melanoma, head and neck, liver or kidney cancer.

This clone was counted a few times. V usage is TRBV28 and J usage is TRBJ1-5, with a weak D call TRBD1 (5 bases). Germline assignment: CDR1 MDHEN and CDR2 SYDVKM. CDR3 size: 14 residues. Trimming shortened V by 7 bases and J by 1 base, and 11 bases separated the two germline ends. CDR3 nucleotide sequence: TGTGCCAGCATCTCCGACAGAAGCAATCAGCCCCAGCATTTT. Its translation: CASISDRSNQPQHF.

This clone was found a few times. Other DNA sequences in the same sample also yield this CDR3. This chain uses TRBV21-1 with TRBJ2-1; the table calls TRBD2, which could not be checked here. TRBV21-1 is described as a pseudogene. The CDR3 is 15 amino acids. CDR3 residues: CASTGRGSHPVEQFF. CDR3 nucleotide sequence: TGTGCCAGCACGGGGAGGGGATCTCACCCCGTCGAGCAGTTCTTC.

J is TRBJ1-2 and V is TRBV5-1; a possible D gene is TRBD1 (6 bases). The germline gives CDR1 SGHRS, CDR2 YFSETQ. Trimming removed 1 base from V and 0 bases from J, with 19 bases in between. CDR3 length: 18 amino acids. In DNA form, the CDR3 reads TGCGCCAGCAGCTTGCGAGCCAATAGGCAGGGGTCTAACTATGGCTACACCTTC. Residues: CASSLRANRQGSNYGYTF.

This clone was counted between two and nine times. This rearrangement joins TRBV7-8 to TRBJ1-1; 7 bases fit TRBD1. Trimming removed 5 bases from V and 11 bases from J; junction bases left unmatched: 14. The germline gives CDR1 SGHVS, CDR2 FQNEAQ. This CDR3 region has 14 residues. Here the CDR3 reads CASSRGQIQGLAFF. The CDR3 bases are TGTGCCAGCAGCCGGGGACAGATCCAGGGGTTGGCTTTCTTT.

A few counts support this clone. V is TRBV19 and J is TRBJ2-7; 7 nucleotides line up with TRBD2. The ends lost 7 bases at V and 4 bases at J; junction bases unmatched: 10. The CDR3 totals 14 residues. CDR1 and CDR2 (germline): LNHDA, SQIVND (reference sequence). The CDR3 nucleotides are TGTGCCAGTAAGGAGGGCGGGGGACGGTACGAGCAGTACTTC. It is translated as CASKEGGGRYEQYF.

This chain's CDR3 is CASSLLRGSDTEAFF. The CDR3 DNA follows: TGTGCCAGCAGCTTACTCAGGGGATCGGACACTGAAGCTTTCTTT. This chain uses TRBV11-2 with TRBJ1-1; D perhaps matches TRBD1 (6 bases). There are 15 residues in the CDR3. Trimming took 2 bases from V and 3 from J, leaving 13 bases between them. Germline loops: CDR1 SGHAT, CDR2 FQNNGV.

V is TRBV5-4 and J is TRBJ2-2, with D perhaps TRBD2 (6 bases). Germline values: CDR1 SGHNT, CDR2 YYREEE (reference sequence). Trimming left V 4 bases short and J 1 base short, with 14 bases between. The CDR3 extends over 16 amino acids. CDR3 DNA: TGTGCCAGCAGCCCCCAGACTAGTATGAACACCGGGGAGCTGTTTTTT. Its protein is CASSPQTSMNTGELFF. Full variable domain (missing parts from reference TRBV5-4 and TRBJ2-2): ETGVTQSPTHLIKTRGQQVTLRCSSQSGHNTVSWYQQALGQGPQFIFQYYREEENGRGNFPPRFSGLQFPNYSSELNVNALELDDSALYLCASSPQTSMNTGELFFGEGSRLTVL.

V gene TRBV5-6 combines with J gene TRBJ2-1; TRBD1 agrees at 7 bases. V lost 4 bases, J lost 5 bases, and 9 bases stayed unmatched. The CDR3 contains 15 residues. The germline gives CDR1 SGHDT, CDR2 YYEEEE. The CDR3 DNA is TGTGCCAGCAGCGATGACAGGGTGGAGGACAATGAGCAGTTCTTC. Amino acid sequence: CASSDDRVEDNEQFF.

The gene calls are TRBV5-1 and TRBJ1-1; weak D call: TRBD1 (6 bases). The CDR3 contains 15 residues. V was clipped by 4 bases and J by 5 bases, with 18 bases between them. Germline CDR1 is SGHRS and CDR2 is YFSETQ. DNA of the CDR3: TGCGCCAGCAGCACCTCCACAGGGAGCTCTACTGAAGCTTTCTTT. Protein: CASSTSTGSSTEAFF.

The rearrangement links TRBV9 to TRBJ2-3; 7 bases align to TRBD1. Trimming took 4 bases from V and 4 from J; bases not matched to a gene: 9. This CDR3 region has 15 residues. Germline CDR1 and CDR2: SGDLS and YYNGEE. DNA for the CDR3: TGTGCCAGCAGCAAGGGGGACAGTGTGTCAGATACGCAGTATTTT. Its protein is CASSKGDSVSDTQYF.

This rearrangement joins TRBV6-1 to TRBJ2-5; D is unclear. V was clipped by 2 bases and J by 5 bases, with 3 bases between them. The CDR3 length is 11 residues. Germline CDR1 MNHNS, CDR2 SASEGT. This CDR3 is CASSEWETQYF. Here the CDR3 DNA reads TGTGCCAGCAGTGAATGGGAGACCCAGTACTTC.

This clone occurred a few times. The chain links TRBV19 to TRBJ2-1; D is unresolved. V lost 11 bases and J lost 0, with 11 bases in between. The germline gives CDR1 LNHDA, CDR2 SQIVND (reference sequence). The CDR3 totals 13 residues. CDR3 DNA: TGTGCCGTTAAACGAAGCTCCTACAATGAGCAGTTCTTC. This gives the protein CAVKRSSYNEQFF.

The chain has TRBV19 and TRBJ2-7, with 10 nucleotides matching TRBD2. This CDR3 contains 14 residues. V was pared by 5 bases and J by 7 bases, with 8 bases of the junction left unmatched. CDR1 and CDR2 from the germline V gene are LNHDA and SQIVND (reference sequence). Here the CDR3 reads CASSSLAGAREQYF. CDR3 nucleotides: TGTGCCAGTAGTTCCCTAGCGGGAGCCAGGGAGCAGTACTTC.